This T cell receptor beta chain was documented in a study of shared clonotypes between healthy human individuals. General study findings and limits: Only blood samples were collected, and tissue repertoires likely differ.

The protocol was immunoSEQ multiplex PCR, while the TCRdb copy is restricted to in-frame clones and leaves out a portion. The sample consists of about half a million clones, 81% of them appearing once. On this clone itself: Its antigen is not identified.

Germline V gene lookup returns CDR1 SNHLY and CDR2 FYNNEI. The CDR3 has 15 residues. Donors, without exception, were Caucasian adults residing in Nashville, Tennessee. The clonotype originates from a woman aged 35 to 49 in good health. Some clones in this sample may be carry-over from other donors' samples. Sequencing was carried out using PBMCs. The chain combines TRBV2 with TRBJ2-2, with 7 nucleotides matching TRBD2. The CDR3 reads CASRSGTTNTGELFF. DNA for the CDR3: TGTGCTTCCCGGTCGGGGACTACCAACACCGGGGAGCTGTTTTTT.